The 30 T cell receptor beta chains presented below share a single source sample, sequenced in a study of CD8 T cells in ankylosing spondylitis. Whole-study findings and limits: A TCR beta motif of 7 to 9 highly homologous variants seemed to mark ankylosing spondylitis blood.

No antigen has been identified for these receptors. TCRdb independently ran MiXCR on the 5' RACE reads; one entry per CDR3 protein. The sample has fewer than 650,000 distinct CDR3 sequences; about 12% are singletons. The sample was blood, either unsorted or a sorted T cell fraction (not recorded which). These receptors all stem from a male donor with ankylosing spondylitis.

This clonotype was detected many times. The chain has TRBV25-1 and TRBJ2-5, with 8 bases identical to TRBD2. The CDR3 extends over 15 amino acids. The germline V gene has CDR1 MGHDK and CDR2 SYGVNS. The V segment lost 3 bases and the J segment 5 bases; nucleotides outside the gene matches: 8. The DNA for the CDR3 is TGTGCCAGCAGTGAGGCGGGAGGACTTCGGGAGACCCAGTACTTC. Its translation is CASSEAGGLRETQYF.

The CDR3 sequence: CASSTELAGERETQYF. The DNA for the CDR3 is TGTGCCAGCAGTACAGAACTAGCGGGAGAAAGGGAGACCCAGTACTTC. V is TRBV27 and J is TRBJ2-5; TRBD2 matches at 11 bases. V lost 5 bases, J lost 5 bases, and 10 bases stayed unmatched. Germline values: CDR1 MNHEY, CDR2 SMNVEV (reference sequence). The CDR3 has 16 amino acids.

This clonotype showed up just a few times. The V call is TRBV7-9, the J call TRBJ2-7, with D perhaps matching TRBD1 or TRBD2 (6 bases each). This CDR3 has 15 amino acids. The germline V gene encodes CDR1 SEHNR and CDR2 FQNEAQ (reference sequence). V was pared by 5 bases and J by 5 bases, with 19 bases between. Here the CDR3 DNA reads TGTGCCAGCAGCCCCCGTACGGGGGCAATCAACGAGCAGTACTTC. It translates to CASSPRTGAINEQYF.

V and J are TRBV10-1 and TRBJ2-3, with 12 positions matching TRBD2. After removal of 4 bases from V and 2 bases from J, the junction contained 4 bases not matched to a gene. Germline CDR1 and CDR2: WNHNN and SYGVQD (reference sequence). The CDR3 consists of 16 residues. CDR3 in amino acids: CASSAGLAGPTDTQYF. The CDR3 coding sequence is TGCGCCAGCAGTGCCGGACTAGCGGGACCCACAGATACGCAGTATTTT.

This sequence joins TRBV7-6 and TRBJ2-2; tentatively, D is TRBD1 (7 bases). The CDR3 has 15 residues. Between the trimmed V and J ends, which lost 6 bases and 6 bases, there was a span of 17 bases. CDR1 SGHVS and CDR2 FNYEAQ come from the germline V gene. CDR3 region: CASSQGGLPAGELFF. In nucleotides, the CDR3 is TGTGCCAGCAGTCAGGGGGGACTCCCCGCCGGGGAGCTGTTTTTT.

The CDR3 region has the DNA TGCAGTGCTGCAGGGTATATCGGCACCGACTCCTACAATGAGCAGTTCTTC. It is translated as CSAAGYIGTDSYNEQFF. The chain joins TRBV20-1 to TRBJ2-1; a possible D gene is TRBD1 (5 bases). V shed 5 bases and J shed 0 bases, with 20 bases lying between them. CDR1 DFQATT and CDR2 SNEGSKA come from the germline V gene (reference sequence). The CDR3 has 17 residues.

In nucleotides, the CDR3 is TGCGCCAGCAGCTTGGCAGGGGATGGTCAGCCCCAGCATTTT. Translation gives CASSLAGDGQPQHF. This chain joins TRBV5-1 and TRBJ1-5, with D possibly matching TRBD1 (6 bases). The CDR3 sequence is 14 residues long. The germline V and J ends were trimmed by 0 bases and 6 bases, with 10 bases remaining between them. Looked up from germline, CDR1 is SGHRS and CDR2 is YFSETQ.

This clonotype has just a few counts. The rearrangement joins TRBV16 to TRBJ2-1, with D possibly TRBD2 on 5 matching bases. Trimming took off 8 bases at V and 3 bases at J, with 26 bases between the two ends. The germline CDR1 and CDR2 sequences are KGHSY and FQNENV. The CDR3 is 18 residues long. CDR3 residues: CASDTGLAATFNYNEQFF. CDR3 bases: TGTGCCAGCGATACCGGGCTAGCCGCTACTTTTAACTACAATGAGCAGTTCTTC. Full variable domain (outside the CDR3, taken from reference TRBV16 and TRBJ2-1): GEEVAQTPKHLVRGEGQKAKLYCAPIKGHSYVFWYQQVLKNEFKFLISFQNENVFDETGMPKERFSAKCLPNSPCSLEIQATKLEDSAVYFCASDTGLAATFNYNEQFFGPGTRLTVL.

This clonotype was seen a handful of times. J is TRBJ2-5 and V is TRBV4-2, with D perhaps matching TRBD1 or TRBD2 (6 bases each). The CDR3 spans 16 residues. Trimming pared 4 bases from V and 5 bases from J, leaving 20 bases between. Germline V gives CDR1 LGHNA, CDR2 YNFKEQ. CDR3 protein: CASSRAPTGAGETQYF. DNA of the CDR3: TGTGCCAGCAGCCGAGCGCCCACGGGGGCAGGGGAGACCCAGTACTTC.

This clonotype was observed at least ten times. This chain connects TRBV7-9 to TRBJ2-5; 10 nucleotides line up with TRBD2. The junction had 9 bases not matched to a gene; V was cut back by 6 bases and J by 5 bases. In germline, CDR1 is SEHNR, CDR2 FQNEAQ (reference sequence). The CDR3 sequence is 15 residues long. CDR3 amino acids: CASSLGLAVGETQYF. CDR3 bases: TGTGCCAGCAGTCTTGGACTAGCGGTGGGGGAGACCCAGTACTTC.

The sample holds many counts of this clonotype. The V call is TRBV27, the J call TRBJ2-3; TRBD1 or TRBD2 may be the D gene (6 bases each). V lost 5 bases to trimming and J lost 3 bases, with 18 bases between them. In germline, CDR1 is MNHEY, CDR2 SMNVEV (reference sequence). The CDR3 is 16 amino acids. CDR3 region: CASSPGGGHTTDTQYF. The CDR3 DNA reads TGTGCCAGCAGTCCCGGAGGGGGACACACTACAGATACGCAGTATTTT.

The chain joins TRBV7-9 to TRBJ1-2, with D tentatively TRBD1 (6 bases). From germline, CDR1 is SEHNR and CDR2 FQNEAQ (reference sequence). The CDR3 length is 14 residues. Trimming removed 5 bases at V and 2 bases at J, with 12 bases between. CDR3 DNA: TGTGCCAGCAGCCCCCGGACAGAAAACTATGGCTACACCTTC. Translating it yields CASSPRTENYGYTF.

V gene TRBV24-1 combines with J gene TRBJ2-6, with no clear D. Germline CDR1 and CDR2: KGHDR and SFDVKD. The V gene lost 9 bases and the J gene lost 0 bases, with 20 bases spanning the gap. The CDR3 extends over 18 amino acids. CDR3 amino acids: CATPSGKPALSGANVLTF. The CDR3 DNA is TGTGCCACCCCCTCCGGTAAGCCGGCTCTCTCTGGGGCCAACGTCCTGACTTTC.

This clonotype was seen ten or more times. This chain connects TRBV15 to TRBJ2-1; 8 nucleotides line up with TRBD1. V dropped 3 bases and J dropped 2; count of bases not matched to a gene: 18. Germline-derived CDR1 and CDR2 are LNHNV and YYDKDF (reference sequence). The CDR3 length is 20 residues. The CDR3 loop is CATSRPGSGGSQNPYNEQFF. DNA of the CDR3: TGTGCCACCAGCAGGCCTGGGTCAGGGGGCTCTCAAAACCCCTACAATGAGCAGTTCTTC.

The CDR3 sequence is CSVEPEGQGPYEQYF. CDR3 nucleotides: TGCAGCGTTGAACCTGAAGGACAGGGGCCCTACGAGCAGTACTTC. The genes are TRBV29-1 and TRBJ2-7; 9 bases agree with TRBD1. Losses at the gene ends were 2 bases for V and 2 bases for J; bases not matched to a gene: 7. Germline assignment: CDR1 SQVTM and CDR2 ANQGSEA. The CDR3 consists of 15 residues.

This clonotype was recorded a few times. The chain combines TRBV24-1 with TRBJ2-5; D not resolved. The CDR3 spans 10 residues. Germline CDR1 reads KGHDR; CDR2 reads SFDVKD. V gave up 8 bases and J gave up 5 bases, with 5 bases separating them. The CDR3: CATIEETQYF. The CDR3 bases are TGTGCCACCATTGAGGAGACCCAGTACTTC.

This clonotype appeared a few times. V usage is TRBV10-3 and J usage is TRBJ2-3, with 8 bases matching TRBD2. The CDR3 has 15 amino acids. In germline, CDR1 is ENHRY, CDR2 SYGVKD. V dropped 7 bases and J dropped 4; count of bases not matched to a gene: 10. CDR3 bases: TGTGCCATCACGCCGGGAGGGGGTAGACCAGATACGCAGTATTTT. It translates to CAITPGGGRPDTQYF.

This clonotype has more than one count but fewer than ten. The chain links TRBV5-1 to TRBJ1-5, with 7 nucleotides matching TRBD1. The CDR3 totals 15 residues. V trimming: 3 bases; J trimming: 3 bases; junction bases outside the gene matches: 6. The germline CDR1 and CDR2 sequences are SGHRS and YFSETQ. The CDR3 DNA is TGCGCCAGCAGCTCCGGGACAGCGGACAATCAGCCCCAGCATTTT. Protein: CASSSGTADNQPQHF.

This clonotype showed up just a few times. The DNA for the CDR3 is TGTGCCAGCACCCAAGGGCGGGACGGCGGAGATACGCAGTATTTT. Translated: CASTQGRDGGDTQYF. The chain is built from TRBV6-1 and TRBJ2-3, with a weak D call TRBD2 (6 bases). The CDR3 is 15 amino acids. The V gene's germline CDR1 is MNHNS and CDR2 SASEGT. V shed 7 bases and J shed 5 bases, with 19 bases lying between them.

This clonotype was seen ten or more times. The V call is TRBV29-1, the J call TRBJ2-5, with D tentatively TRBD2 (5 bases). Germline V gives CDR1 SQVTM, CDR2 ANQGSEA. The CDR3 loop spans 11 amino acids. V lost 5 bases, J lost 4 bases, and 8 bases lay in between. CDR3: CSVRAGETQYF. The CDR3 DNA reads TGCAGCGTTCGGGCGGGAGAGACCCAGTACTTC. The entire variable domain, with the rest obtained from reference TRBV29-1 and TRBJ2-5, is as follows: SAVISQKPSRDICQRGTSLTIQCQVDSQVTMMFWYRQQPGQSLTLIATANQGSEATYESGFVIDKFPISRPNLTFSTLTVSNMSPEDSSIYLCSVRAGETQYFGPGTRLLVL.

This clonotype has just a few counts. The chain recombines TRBV20-1 with TRBJ2-7, with D perhaps matching TRBD2 (6 bases). CDR3 length: 18 residues. Trimming removed 8 bases from V and 3 bases from J, with 32 bases in between. The germline V gene encodes CDR1 DFQATT and CDR2 SNEGSKA (reference sequence). The CDR3 reads CSPSPAVSGNKNIYEQYF. Written as DNA, the CDR3 is TGCAGTCCCTCACCCGCTGTTAGCGGCAACAAGAATATCTACGAGCAGTACTTC.

The chain carries TRBV3-1 and TRBJ2-5; 7 nucleotides match TRBD2. Germline lookup yields CDR1 LGHDT and CDR2 YNNKEL (reference sequence). The CDR3 loop spans 14 amino acids. Trimming took 1 base from V and 2 from J; bases not matched to a gene: 1. The CDR3 nucleotides read TGTGCCAGCAGCCAAGCGGGACTACAAGAGACCCAGTACTTC. Protein sequence: CASSQAGLQETQYF.

This clonotype was seen a handful of times. The chain couples TRBV24-1 to TRBJ1-1; D remains ambiguous. V was cut by 0 bases and J by 0 bases, with 7 bases left in between. There are 15 residues in the CDR3. Germline V gene lookup returns CDR1 KGHDR and CDR2 SFDVKD. In DNA form, the CDR3 reads TGTGCCACCAGTGATTTGGAAGAGGTGAACACTGAAGCTTTCTTT. Its protein is CATSDLEEVNTEAFF.

This sequence joins TRBV27 and TRBJ2-1; 8 nucleotides align to TRBD2. CDR3 length: 19 residues. Germline V lookup: CDR1 MNHEY, CDR2 SMNVEV (reference sequence). V shed 6 bases, J shed 0 bases, and the junction held 16 bases outside the gene matches. The CDR3 nucleotides read TGTGCCAGCAGCCCCTTTGGCGCGGGAGGTGGGAGCTCCTACAATGAGCAGTTCTTC. Amino acids: CASSPFGAGGGSSYNEQFF.

This clonotype was recorded a few times. The chain joins TRBV10-3 to TRBJ2-5; TRBD1 matches at 7 bases. Germline loops: CDR1 ENHRY, CDR2 SYGVKD. The V gene end was trimmed by 2 bases and the J gene end by 3 bases; junction bases not matched to a gene: 3. CDR3 size: 14 residues. CDR3 coding DNA: TGTGCCATCAGTGAGGGACAGGCGGAAGAGACCCAGTACTTC. Translating gives CAISEGQAEETQYF.

This chain uses TRBV7-9 with TRBJ2-5, with D hard to call. V shed 4 bases and J shed 4 bases, with 10 bases lying between them. This CDR3 comprises 13 residues. Germline values: CDR1 SEHNR, CDR2 FQNEAQ (reference sequence). DNA for the CDR3: TGTGCCAGCAGCTGGTTATCATCAGAGACCCAGTACTTC. Translated, it gives CASSWLSSETQYF.

This clonotype was seen a handful of times. The rearrangement links TRBV10-1 to TRBJ2-2; the D gene is possibly TRBD1 (6 bases). V was trimmed by 3 bases and J by 2 bases, leaving 10 bases between them. The germline V gene has CDR1 WNHNN and CDR2 SYGVQD (reference sequence). The CDR3 contains 15 residues. CDR3 in DNA: TGCGCCAGCAGTGAAGCACAGGGCAACACCGGGGAGCTGTTTTTT. Its translation is CASSEAQGNTGELFF.

V is TRBV19 and J is TRBJ2-3, with D possibly matching TRBD2 (6 bases). The CDR3 spans 14 residues. Trimming shortened V by 6 bases and J by 8 bases, and 18 bases separated the two germline ends. In germline, CDR1 is LNHDA, CDR2 SQIVND (reference sequence). Here the CDR3 reads CASRGWGGSSTQYF. In DNA form, the CDR3 reads TGTGCCAGTAGGGGATGGGGAGGCTCGAGTACGCAGTATTTT.

The rearrangement uses TRBV7-2 and TRBJ2-1, with a possible D match to TRBD2 (6 bases). Trimming pared 5 bases from V and 8 bases from J, leaving 19 bases between. Germline V gene data show CDR1 as SGHTA and CDR2 as FQGNSA. This CDR3 is built from 15 residues. As DNA, the CDR3 is TGTGCCAGCAGCCAATATAGCGGTGTCGAAGATGAGCAGTTCTTC. This gives the protein CASSQYSGVEDEQFF.

This clonotype was picked up a small number of times. V is TRBV25-1 and J is TRBJ2-1, with 8 positions matching TRBD2. This CDR3 is built from 12 residues. CDR1 and CDR2 from the germline V gene are MGHDK and SYGVNS. With V trimmed by 8 bases and J by 9 bases, 6 bases remained unmatched. The CDR3 here is CASSGTRSEQFF. DNA for the CDR3: TGTGCCAGCTCCGGGACTAGAAGTGAGCAGTTCTTC.